Below are 13 T cell receptor beta chains sequenced from a single sample in a study of cytomegalovirus exposure and HLA in healthy donors. 60 Vbeta and 13 Jbeta primers were used in PCR. The method was immunoSEQ multiplex PCR; TCRdb's version includes in-frame clones alone and lacks a portion of them. This table holds 100,000 to 150,000 clones, approximately 80% found once. Specimen: PBMCs. The receptors originated from a man aged 25 to 45 in good health and CMV-seropositive.

This clone was found once. The chain links TRBV4-1 to TRBJ1-1, with D unresolved. The germline V and J ends were trimmed by 0 bases and 4 bases, with 6 bases remaining between them. The V gene's germline CDR1 is MGHRA and CDR2 YSYEKL. CDR3 length: 13 amino acids. The CDR3 region has the DNA TGCGCCAGCAGCCAAGACTTTATCACTGAAGCTTTCTTT. Residues: CASSQDFITEAFF.

V gene TRBV5-6 combines with J gene TRBJ1-5; a weak D match, TRBD1 (5 bases). CDR1 and CDR2 from the germline V gene are SGHDT and YYEEEE. The CDR3 is made up of 12 amino acids. The CDR3 protein is CQGGPKDQPQHF. The CDR3, as DNA: TGTCAGGGTGGTCCGAAAGATCAGCCCCAGCATTTT.

The genes are TRBV27 and TRBJ2-7; 8 bases agree with TRBD2. The V gene's germline CDR1 is MNHEY and CDR2 SMNVEV (reference sequence). This CDR3 spans 13 amino acids. J gave up 5 bases and V 5 bases, and 5 bases lay outside the gene matches. The CDR3 DNA reads TGTGCCAGCAGTCGACGGGGGGGGCACGAGCAGTACTTC. It is translated as CASSRRGGHEQYF.

In this sample, this clone turned up once. This rearrangement joins TRBV10-3 to TRBJ2-7; 10 positions match TRBD2. Germline lookup yields CDR1 ENHRY and CDR2 SYGVKD. The junction had 3 bases not matched to a gene; V was cut back by 5 bases and J by 5 bases. This CDR3 region has 13 residues. This chain's CDR3 is CAISFGLADEQYF. Here the CDR3 DNA reads TGTGCCATCAGTTTTGGACTAGCGGACGAGCAGTACTTC.

V and J are TRBV9 and TRBJ2-7; perhaps TRBD1 as D (6 bases). CDR1 and CDR2 (germline): SGDLS, YYNGEE. Trimming removed 0 bases at V and 3 bases at J, with 10 bases between. The CDR3 extends over 14 amino acids. Here the CDR3 reads CASSVELGGYEQYF. In DNA form, the CDR3 reads TGTGCCAGCAGCGTAGAGTTAGGGGGCTACGAGCAGTACTTC.

This chain links TRBV5-8 with TRBJ2-7, with D perhaps matching TRBD2 (6 bases). Germline loops: CDR1 SGHTS, CDR2 YDEGEE. This CDR3 has 15 amino acids. V was trimmed by 0 bases and J by 0 bases, leaving 10 bases between them. DNA for the CDR3: TGTGCCAGCAGCTTGGTGGGCGGGATCTCCTACGAGCAGTACTTC. Translation: CASSLVGGISYEQYF.

The chain's CDR3 is CASSYSGLSQPQHF. CDR3 nucleotides: TGTGCCAGCAGTTACTCTGGTCTGAGTCAGCCCCAGCATTTT. V usage is TRBV6-6 and J usage is TRBJ1-5; D remains ambiguous. V dropped 0 bases and J dropped 6 bases, with 9 bases sitting between them. CDR1 is MNHNY, CDR2 SVGAGI, per germline (reference sequence). The CDR3 covers 14 residues.

J is TRBJ2-3 and V is TRBV7-9; the D gene is possibly TRBD2 (6 bases). CDR3 length: 15 residues. CDR1 SEHNR and CDR2 FQNEAQ come from the germline V gene (reference sequence). Trimming removed 5 bases from V and 6 bases from J, with 18 bases in between. The CDR3 DNA reads TGTGCCAGCAGCCTAAGGGGCCCGAGCGGGGATACGCAGTATTTT. Translating gives CASSLRGPSGDTQYF.

This chain's CDR3 is CASIHGSSHYEQYF. CDR3 coding DNA: TGTGCCAGCATCCATGGGTCTAGCCACTACGAGCAGTACTTC. The chain uses TRBV6-5 and TRBJ2-7; possible D gene TRBD2, 5 bases. CDR1 is MNHEY, CDR2 SVGAGI, per germline. The CDR3 spans 14 residues. Trimming took off 7 bases at V and 3 bases at J, with 16 bases between the two ends.

This clone has a handful of counts. CDR3 protein: CASSLGLAGVIDTQYF. CDR3 DNA sequence: TGTGCCAGCAGCTTGGGACTAGCGGGAGTTATAGATACGCAGTATTTT. The chain recombines TRBV7-2 with TRBJ2-3; 14 bases align to TRBD2. Germline CDR1 SGHTA, CDR2 FQGNSA. With 3 bases clipped from V and 5 bases from J, the junction kept 4 bases outside the gene matches. The CDR3 covers 16 residues.

J is TRBJ2-1 and V is TRBV2, with 9 bases lining up with TRBD2. There are 17 residues in the CDR3. The V gene's germline CDR1 is SNHLY and CDR2 FYNNEI. V dropped 0 bases and J dropped 16; count of bases not matched to a gene: 19. CDR3 amino acids: CASSEAGGNLTSGTGFF. CDR3 nucleotide sequence: TGTGCCAGCAGTGAAGCGGGGGGGAATCTGACTAGCGGTACAGGTTTCTTC.

The rearrangement joins TRBV9 to TRBJ2-1, with TRBD2 matching over 7 bases. Per the germline V gene, CDR1 is SGDLS and CDR2 is YYNGEE. After removal of 0 bases from V and 0 bases from J, the junction contained 9 bases not matched to a gene. The CDR3 consists of 18 residues. CDR3 bases: TGTGCCAGCAGCGTAGGGGGAGGGCTAGCGGTCTCCTACAATGAGCAGTTCTTC. It translates to CASSVGGGLAVSYNEQFF.

This clone was seen just once. This sequence joins TRBV11-3 and TRBJ2-7, with 7 nucleotides matching TRBD1. Trimming took 3 bases from V and 6 from J; bases not matched to a gene: 5. This CDR3 comprises 13 residues. The germline V gene encodes CDR1 SGHNT and CDR2 YENEEA. The CDR3 region is CASSFEPGGEQYF. The CDR3 DNA sequence: TGTGCCAGCAGCTTCGAGCCAGGGGGCGAGCAGTACTTC.